This TCR beta chain was observed in a study of cytomegalovirus exposure and HLA in healthy donors. There are 15 residues in the CDR3. V dropped 4 bases and J dropped 6; count of bases not matched to a gene: 7. Per germline, CDR1 MNHNS and CDR2 SASEGT. There are a few counts of this clone. The PCR ran on 60 Vbeta and 13 Jbeta primers. Sequencing was performed with immunoSEQ multiplex PCR; in TCRdb, only in-frame clones are kept and a portion is missing. The sample records 120,000 or so clones, about 80% being singletons. The sample consisted of PBMCs. This receptor was taken from a woman aged 50 to 60 in good health and CMV-seropositive. This rearrangement joins TRBV6-1 to TRBJ1-5, with TRBD1 identical over 9 bases. The CDR3 sequence is CASSAQGAYGQPQHF. DNA for the CDR3: TGTGCCAGCAGTGCACAGGGGGCATACGGTCAGCCCCAGCATTTT.